The sequence of this T cell receptor (beta chain) was determined in a study of blood T cell repertoires in COVID-19. Turning to the study itself: Acute and convalescent COVID-19 samples came from the United States, Italy and Spain. T cells, B-cell-depleted T cells, or PBMCs supplied cDNA or gDNA.

Authors' analysis steps: Quantification of nucleated cells was approximated via reference gene primer amplification. The table came from immunoSEQ multiplex PCR; TCRdb's copy has only in-frame clones and leaves some out. V and J calls and clone size are copied from that table; D and trimming were computed from the DNA. Seen here are about 180,000 clones, 80% to 90% observed once, and the top ten hold approximately 9.9%. Germline-derived CDR1 and CDR2 are MNHEY and SMNVEV (reference sequence). V trimming: 2 bases; J trimming: 6 bases; junction bases outside the gene matches: 13. CDR3 length: 18 amino acids.

Sequences were obtained from peripheral blood. The sequence was collected from a human donor with active or convalescent COVID-19. The donor label of this sample is uncertain. The chain links TRBV27 to TRBJ1-6; 7 bases map to TRBD1. The CDR3 bases are TGTGCCAGCAGTTTACGGGACAGTGGGTTCATTGGTAATTCACCCCTCCACTTT. Translation gives CASSLRDSGFIGNSPLHF.